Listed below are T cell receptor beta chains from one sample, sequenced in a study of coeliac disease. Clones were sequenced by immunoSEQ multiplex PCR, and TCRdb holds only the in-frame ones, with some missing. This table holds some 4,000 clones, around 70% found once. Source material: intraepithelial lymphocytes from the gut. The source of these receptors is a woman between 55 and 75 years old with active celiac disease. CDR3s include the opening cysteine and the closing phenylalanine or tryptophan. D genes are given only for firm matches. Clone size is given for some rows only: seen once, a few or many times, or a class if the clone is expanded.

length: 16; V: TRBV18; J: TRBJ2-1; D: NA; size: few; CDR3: CASSPRQSWKGNEQFF; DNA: TGTGCCAGCTCACCTAGACAGTCTTGGAAGGGGAATGAGCAGTTCTTC
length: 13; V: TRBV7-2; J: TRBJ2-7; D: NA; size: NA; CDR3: CASSLLTGTEQYF; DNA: TGTGCCAGCAGCTTATTAACAGGAACCGAGCAGTACTTC
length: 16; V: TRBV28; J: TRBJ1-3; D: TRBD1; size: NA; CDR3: CASSLWGTGIGNTIYF; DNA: TGTGCCAGCAGTTTATGGGGGACAGGGATAGGAAACACCATATATTTT
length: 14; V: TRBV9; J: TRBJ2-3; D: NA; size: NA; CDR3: CASSPAPVRDTQYF; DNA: TGTGCCAGCAGCCCTGCCCCGGTCCGAGATACGCAGTATTTT
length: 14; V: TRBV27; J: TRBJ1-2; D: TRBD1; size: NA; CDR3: CASKGARGNYGYTF; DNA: TGTGCCAGCAAGGGGGCGCGTGGGAACTATGGCTACACCTTC
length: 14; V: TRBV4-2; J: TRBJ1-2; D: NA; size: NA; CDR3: CASSQSTGSYGYTF; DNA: TGTGCCAGCAGCCAGTCAACAGGGTCGTATGGCTACACCTTC
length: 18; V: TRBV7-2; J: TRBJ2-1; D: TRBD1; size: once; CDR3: CASSIPGQGTSSYNEQFF; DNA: TGTGCCAGCAGCATACCGGGACAGGGCACCAGCTCCTACAATGAGCAGTTCTTC
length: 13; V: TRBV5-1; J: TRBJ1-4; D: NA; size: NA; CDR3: CASSLTGDEKLFF; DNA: TGCGCCAGCAGCCTGACAGGTGATGAAAAACTGTTTTTT
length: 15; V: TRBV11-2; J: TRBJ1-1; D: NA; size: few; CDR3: CASSLGGVVYTEAFF; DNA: TGTGCCAGCAGCTTGGGGGGGGTGGTGTACACTGAAGCTTTCTTT
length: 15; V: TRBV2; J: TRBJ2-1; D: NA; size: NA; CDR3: CASRIPQERSDEQFF; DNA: TGTGCCAGCAGAATACCACAGGAACGGAGCGATGAGCAGTTCTTC
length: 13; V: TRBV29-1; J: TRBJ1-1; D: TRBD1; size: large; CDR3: CSVEVQQGTEAFF; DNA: TGCAGCGTTGAAGTTCAACAGGGGACTGAAGCTTTCTTT
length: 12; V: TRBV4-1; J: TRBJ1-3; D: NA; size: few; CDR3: CASSPDRDTIYF; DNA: TGCGCCAGCAGCCCCGATCGGGACACCATATATTTT
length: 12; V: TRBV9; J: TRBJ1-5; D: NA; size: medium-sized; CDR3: CASSPSVRPQHF; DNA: TGTGCCAGCAGCCCGAGCGTGAGGCCCCAGCATTTT
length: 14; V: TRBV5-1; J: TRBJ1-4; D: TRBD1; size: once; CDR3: CASSPGQPNEKLFF; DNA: TGCGCCAGCAGCCCGGGACAGCCAAATGAAAAACTGTTTTTT
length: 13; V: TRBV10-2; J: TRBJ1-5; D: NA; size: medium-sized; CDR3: CARSRGRDQPQHF; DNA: TGCGCCAGGTCCCGGGGGAGGGATCAGCCCCAGCATTTT
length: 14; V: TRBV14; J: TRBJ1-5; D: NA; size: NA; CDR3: CASSQDHSNQPQHF; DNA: TGTGCCAGCAGCCAAGACCATAGCAATCAGCCCCAGCATTTT
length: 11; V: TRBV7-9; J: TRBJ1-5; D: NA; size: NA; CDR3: CASSATGPQHF; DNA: TGTGCCAGCAGCGCCACGGGGCCCCAGCATTTT
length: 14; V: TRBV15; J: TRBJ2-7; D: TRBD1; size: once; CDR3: CATSRGTGWYEQYF; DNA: TGTGCCACCAGCAGAGGGACAGGGTGGTACGAGCAGTACTTC
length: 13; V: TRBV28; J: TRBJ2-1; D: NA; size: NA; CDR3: CASSPRQNNEQFF; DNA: TGTGCCAGCAGTCCCCGACAGAACAATGAGCAGTTCTTC
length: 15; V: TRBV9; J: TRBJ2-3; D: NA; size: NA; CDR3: CASSVAAYSTDTQYF; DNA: TGTGCCAGCAGCGTAGCTGCCTACAGCACAGATACGCAGTATTTT
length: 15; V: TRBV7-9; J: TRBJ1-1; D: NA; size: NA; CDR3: CASSPRLDKNTEAFF; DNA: TGTGCCAGCAGCCCCCGTTTAGACAAGAACACTGAAGCTTTCTTT
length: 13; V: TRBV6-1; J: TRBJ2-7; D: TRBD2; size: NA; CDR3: CASRAGGENEQYF; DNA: TGTGCCAGCAGAGCGGGAGGGGAGAACGAGCAGTACTTC
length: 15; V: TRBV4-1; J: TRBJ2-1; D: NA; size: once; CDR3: CASSPRRAAYNEQFF; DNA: TGCGCCAGCAGCCCCAGGCGGGCCGCTTACAATGAGCAGTTCTTC
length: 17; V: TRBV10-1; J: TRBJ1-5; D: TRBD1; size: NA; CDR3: CASMDRARVWSNQPQHF; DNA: TGCGCCAGCATGGACAGGGCAAGGGTCTGGAGCAATCAGCCCCAGCATTTT
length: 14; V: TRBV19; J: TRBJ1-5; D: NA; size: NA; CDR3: CASSILGSGQPQHF; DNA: TGTGCCAGTAGTATTTTGGGGAGCGGTCAGCCCCAGCATTTT
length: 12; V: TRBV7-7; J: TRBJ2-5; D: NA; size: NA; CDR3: CASSAEQETQYF; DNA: TGTGCTAGCAGCGCGGAACAAGAGACCCAGTACTTC
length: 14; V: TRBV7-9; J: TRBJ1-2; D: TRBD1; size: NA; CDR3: CASTVTGTGQGYTF; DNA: TGTGCCAGCACCGTTACTGGGACAGGGCAGGGCTACACCTTC
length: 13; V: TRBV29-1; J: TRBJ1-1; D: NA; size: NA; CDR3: CSVERQQNTEAFF; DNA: TGCAGCGTTGAACGACAGCAGAACACTGAAGCTTTCTTT
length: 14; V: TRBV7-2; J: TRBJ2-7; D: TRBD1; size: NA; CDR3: CASRHKDRGLEQYF; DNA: TGTGCCAGCCGACACAAAGACAGGGGACTCGAGCAGTACTTC
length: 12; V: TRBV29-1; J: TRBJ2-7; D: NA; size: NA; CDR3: CSVNSGSYEQYF; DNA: TGCAGCGTTAATAGCGGATCCTACGAGCAGTACTTC
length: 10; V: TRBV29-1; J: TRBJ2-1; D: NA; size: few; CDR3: CSAGNNEQFF; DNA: TGCAGCGCGGGAAACAATGAGCAGTTCTTC
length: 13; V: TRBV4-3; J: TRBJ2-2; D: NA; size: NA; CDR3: CASSRGNTGELFF; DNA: TGCGCCAGCAGCCGCGGAAACACCGGGGAGCTGTTTTTT
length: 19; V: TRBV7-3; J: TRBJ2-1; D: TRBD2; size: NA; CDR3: CASSLGFVFGGDSYNEQFF; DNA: TGTGCCAGCAGCTTAGGGTTTGTGTTTGGGGGGGACTCCTACAATGAGCAGTTCTTC
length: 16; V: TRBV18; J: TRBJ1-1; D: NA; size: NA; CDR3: CASSPSNRSPNTEAFF; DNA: TGTGCCAGCTCACCGAGTAACAGGTCCCCGAACACTGAAGCTTTCTTT
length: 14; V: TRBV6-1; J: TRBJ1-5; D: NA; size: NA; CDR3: CASRASGVNQPQHF; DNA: TGTGCCAGCAGAGCCTCGGGAGTCAATCAGCCCCAGCATTTT
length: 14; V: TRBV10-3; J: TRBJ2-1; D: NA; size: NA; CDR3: CAISAGRDGNEQFF; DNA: TGTGCCATCAGCGCCGGGAGAGACGGCAATGAGCAGTTCTTC
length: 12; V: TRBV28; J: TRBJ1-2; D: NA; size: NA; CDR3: CASSFLNYGYTF; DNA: TGTGCCAGCAGTTTCCTAAACTATGGCTACACCTTC
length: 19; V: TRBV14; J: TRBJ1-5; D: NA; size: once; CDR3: CASSQVFWVTPLKNQPQHF; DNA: TGTGCCAGCAGCCAAGTCTTCTGGGTGACCCCACTAAAGAACCAGCCCCAGCATTTT
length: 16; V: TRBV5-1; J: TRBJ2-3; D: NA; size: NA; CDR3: CASSSIRTVLTDTQYF; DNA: TGCGCCAGCAGCTCAATACGGACAGTTCTCACAGATACGCAGTATTTT
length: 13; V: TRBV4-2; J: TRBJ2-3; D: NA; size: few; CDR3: CASSQDNTDTQYF; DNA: TGTGCCAGCAGCCAAGATAACACAGATACGCAGTATTTT